The subject of this entry is one T cell receptor (beta chain). This CDR3 region has 15 residues. V lost 2 bases and J 0 bases, leaving 10 bases between the germline ends. Looked up from germline, CDR1 is LNHNV and CDR2 is YYDKDF (reference sequence). The data originate from a study of blood T cell repertoires in COVID-19. Study-wide background: The samples span acute and convalescent COVID-19 from the United States, Italy and Spain. T cells, B-cell-depleted T cells, or PBMCs provided the cDNA or gDNA that served as material.

In the original processing: How many nucleated cells were present was estimated from reference gene primer amplification. TCRdb's copy holds only in-frame clones and misses some; the assay was immunoSEQ multiplex PCR. From that table come the V and J calls and clone size; the DNA was used to work out D and trimming. The sample contains under 200,000 clones, roughly 80% of which appear only once. The receptor's source is a man in his sixties with acute or convalescent COVID-19. This sequence joins TRBV15 and TRBJ1-1; no firm D call. Sequencing input: peripheral blood. CDR3 in amino acids: CATSRPGSMNTEAFF. In DNA form, the CDR3 reads TGTGCCACCAGCAGACCGGGAAGTATGAACACTGAAGCTTTCTTT.